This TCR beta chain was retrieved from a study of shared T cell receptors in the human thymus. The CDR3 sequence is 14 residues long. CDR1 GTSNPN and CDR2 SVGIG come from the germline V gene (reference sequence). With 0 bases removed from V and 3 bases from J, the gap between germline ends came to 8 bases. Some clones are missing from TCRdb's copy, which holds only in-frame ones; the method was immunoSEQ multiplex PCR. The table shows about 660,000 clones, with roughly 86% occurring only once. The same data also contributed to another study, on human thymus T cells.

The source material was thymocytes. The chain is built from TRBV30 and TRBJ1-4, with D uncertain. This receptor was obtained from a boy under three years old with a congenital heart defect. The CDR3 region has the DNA TGTGCCTGGAGTGTACACGGGGCTAATGAAAAACTGTTTTTT. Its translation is CAWSVHGANEKLFF.